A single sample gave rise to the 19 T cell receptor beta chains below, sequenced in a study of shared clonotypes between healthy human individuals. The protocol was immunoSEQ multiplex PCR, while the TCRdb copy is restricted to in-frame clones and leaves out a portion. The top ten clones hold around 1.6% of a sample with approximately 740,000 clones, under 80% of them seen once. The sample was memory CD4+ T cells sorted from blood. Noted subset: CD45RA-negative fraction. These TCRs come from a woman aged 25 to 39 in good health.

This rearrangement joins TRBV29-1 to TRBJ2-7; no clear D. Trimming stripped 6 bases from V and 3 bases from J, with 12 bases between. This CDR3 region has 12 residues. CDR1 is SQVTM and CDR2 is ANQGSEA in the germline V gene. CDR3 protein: CSVQTANYEQYF. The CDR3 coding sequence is TGCAGCGTACAGACGGCGAACTACGAGCAGTACTTC.

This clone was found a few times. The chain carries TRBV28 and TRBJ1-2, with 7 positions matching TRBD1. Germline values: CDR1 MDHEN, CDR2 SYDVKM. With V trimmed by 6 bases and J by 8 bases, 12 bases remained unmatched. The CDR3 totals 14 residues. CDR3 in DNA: TGTGCCAGCAGACCCGGGACAGCCCGGGAGGGCTACACCTTC. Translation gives CASRPGTAREGYTF.

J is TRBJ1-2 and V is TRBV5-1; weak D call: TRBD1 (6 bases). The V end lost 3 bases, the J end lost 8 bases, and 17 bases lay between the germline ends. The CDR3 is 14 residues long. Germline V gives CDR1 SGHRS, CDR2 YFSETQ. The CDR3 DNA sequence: TGCGCCAGCAGCTGGGCGGACAGACAATACGGCTACACCTTC. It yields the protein CASSWADRQYGYTF.

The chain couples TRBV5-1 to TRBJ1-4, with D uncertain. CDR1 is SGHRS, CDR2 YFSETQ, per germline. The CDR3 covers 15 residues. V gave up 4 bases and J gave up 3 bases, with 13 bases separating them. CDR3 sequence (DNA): TGCGCCAGCAGCCTGCCCGGGGAGGCTAATGAAAAACTGTTTTTT. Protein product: CASSLPGEANEKLFF.

The CDR3 DNA is TGTGCCACCAAAGAAGAGACCCAGTACTTC. Its translation: CATKEETQYF. The gene calls are TRBV6-1 and TRBJ2-5; D ambiguous. CDR1 MNHNS and CDR2 SASEGT come from the germline V gene. V lost 10 bases and J 3 bases, leaving 6 bases between the germline ends. This CDR3 spans 10 amino acids.

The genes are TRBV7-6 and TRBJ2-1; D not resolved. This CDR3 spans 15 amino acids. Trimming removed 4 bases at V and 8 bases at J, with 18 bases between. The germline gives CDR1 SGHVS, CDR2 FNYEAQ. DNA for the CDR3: TGTGCCAGCAGCTCTTATCGCCCCCAAGAATATGAGCAGTTCTTC. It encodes CASSSYRPQEYEQFF.

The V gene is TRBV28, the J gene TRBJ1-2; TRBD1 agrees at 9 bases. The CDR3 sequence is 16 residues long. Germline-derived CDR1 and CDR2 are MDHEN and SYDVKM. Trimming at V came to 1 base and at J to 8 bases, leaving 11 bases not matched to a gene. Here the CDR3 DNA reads TGTGCCAGCAGTTTATTGGACAGGGGAATAATCGGGGGCTACACCTTC. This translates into CASSLLDRGIIGGYTF.

The CDR3 DNA is TGCGCCAGCAGCCCGGACAGGGGGCAGGGCTATGGCTACACCTTC. Translating gives CASSPDRGQGYGYTF. The chain uses TRBV5-1 and TRBJ1-2, with 11 bases aligning to TRBD1. J gave up 4 bases and V 4 bases, and 6 bases lay outside the gene matches. Germline CDR1 and CDR2: SGHRS and YFSETQ. This CDR3 region has 15 residues.

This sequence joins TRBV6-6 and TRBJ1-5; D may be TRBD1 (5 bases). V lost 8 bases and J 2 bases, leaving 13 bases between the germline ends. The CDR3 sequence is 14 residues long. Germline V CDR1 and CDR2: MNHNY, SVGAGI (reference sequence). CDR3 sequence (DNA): TGTGCCAGCCTGAAAGGGGCAGGCAATCAGCCCCAGCATTTT. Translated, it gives CASLKGAGNQPQHF.

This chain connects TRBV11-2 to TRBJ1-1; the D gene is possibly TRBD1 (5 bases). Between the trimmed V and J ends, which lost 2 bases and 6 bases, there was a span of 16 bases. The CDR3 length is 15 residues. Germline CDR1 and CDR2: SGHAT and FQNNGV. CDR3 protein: CASSLRGTANAEAFF. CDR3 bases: TGTGCCAGCAGCTTACGGGGGACGGCAAACGCTGAAGCTTTCTTT.

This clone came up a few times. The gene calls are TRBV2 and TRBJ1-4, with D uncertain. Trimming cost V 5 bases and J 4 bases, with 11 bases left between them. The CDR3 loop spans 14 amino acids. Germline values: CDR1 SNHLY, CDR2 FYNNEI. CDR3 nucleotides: TGTGCCAGCAGTTGGAACAGTGGTAATGAAAAACTGTTTTTT. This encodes CASSWNSGNEKLFF.

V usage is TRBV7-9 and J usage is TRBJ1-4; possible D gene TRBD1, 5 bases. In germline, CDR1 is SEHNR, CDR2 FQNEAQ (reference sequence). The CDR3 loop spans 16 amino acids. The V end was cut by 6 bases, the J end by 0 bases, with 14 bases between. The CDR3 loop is CASSSDRPTTNEKLFF. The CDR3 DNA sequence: TGTGCCAGCAGTAGTGACAGACCAACAACTAATGAAAAACTGTTTTTT.

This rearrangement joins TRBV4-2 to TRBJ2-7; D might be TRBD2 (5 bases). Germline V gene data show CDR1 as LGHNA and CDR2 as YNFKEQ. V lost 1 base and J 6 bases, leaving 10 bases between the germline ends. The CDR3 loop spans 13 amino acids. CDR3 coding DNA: TGTGCCAGCAGCCAAGTCGGGGTTCGCGAGCAGTACTTC. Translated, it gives CASSQVGVREQYF.

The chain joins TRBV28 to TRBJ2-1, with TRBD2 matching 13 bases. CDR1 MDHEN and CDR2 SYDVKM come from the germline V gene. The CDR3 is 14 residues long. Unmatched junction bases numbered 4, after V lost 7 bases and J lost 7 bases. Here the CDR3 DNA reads TGTGCCAGCACAGGGACTAGCGGGAATAATGAGCAGTTCTTC. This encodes CASTGTSGNNEQFF. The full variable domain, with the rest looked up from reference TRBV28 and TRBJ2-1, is DVKVTQSSRYLVKRTGEKVFLECVQDMDHENMFWYRQDPGLGLRLIYFSYDVKMKEKGDIPEGYSVSREKKERFSLILESASTNQTSMYLCASTGTSGNNEQFFGPGTRLTVL.

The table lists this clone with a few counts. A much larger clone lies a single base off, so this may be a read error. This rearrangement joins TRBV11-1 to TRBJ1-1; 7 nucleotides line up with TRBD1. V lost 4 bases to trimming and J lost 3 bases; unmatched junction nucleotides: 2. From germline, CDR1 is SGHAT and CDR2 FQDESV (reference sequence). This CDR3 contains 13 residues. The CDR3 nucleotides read TGTGCCAGCAGCTCGCAGGGGGACACTGAAGCTTTCTTT. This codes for CASSSQGDTEAFF.

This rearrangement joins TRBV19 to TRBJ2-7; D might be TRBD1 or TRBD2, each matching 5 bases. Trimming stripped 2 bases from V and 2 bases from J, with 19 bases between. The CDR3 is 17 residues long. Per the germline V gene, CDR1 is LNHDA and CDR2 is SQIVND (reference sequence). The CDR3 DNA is TGTGCCAGTAGTATACAGGTTGGGGGAGAGGTCCCCTACGAGCAGTACTTC. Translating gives CASSIQVGGEVPYEQYF.

DNA for the CDR3: TGTGCCAGTAGTGGAACAGGGGGTTGGCAGCCCCAGCATTTT. It yields the protein CASSGTGGWQPQHF. The genes are TRBV19 and TRBJ1-5, with 8 bases fitting TRBD1. Trimming removed 5 bases from V and 7 bases from J; junction bases left unmatched: 7. The CDR3 runs to 14 residues. Germline lookup yields CDR1 LNHDA and CDR2 SQIVND (reference sequence).

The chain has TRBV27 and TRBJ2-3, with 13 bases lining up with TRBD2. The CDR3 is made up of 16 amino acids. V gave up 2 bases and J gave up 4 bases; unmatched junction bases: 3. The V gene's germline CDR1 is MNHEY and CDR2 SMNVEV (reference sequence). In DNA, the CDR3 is TGTGCCAGCAGTTTAAGCGGGACTAGCGGGGCAGATACGCAGTATTTT. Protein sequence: CASSLSGTSGADTQYF.

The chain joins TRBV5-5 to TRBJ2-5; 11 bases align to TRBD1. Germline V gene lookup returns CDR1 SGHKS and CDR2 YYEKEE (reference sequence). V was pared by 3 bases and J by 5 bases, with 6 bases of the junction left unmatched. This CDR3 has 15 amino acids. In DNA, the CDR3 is TGTGCCAGCAGCTCAGGGACAGGGGGGTCGGAGACCCAGTACTTC. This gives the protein CASSSGTGGSETQYF.